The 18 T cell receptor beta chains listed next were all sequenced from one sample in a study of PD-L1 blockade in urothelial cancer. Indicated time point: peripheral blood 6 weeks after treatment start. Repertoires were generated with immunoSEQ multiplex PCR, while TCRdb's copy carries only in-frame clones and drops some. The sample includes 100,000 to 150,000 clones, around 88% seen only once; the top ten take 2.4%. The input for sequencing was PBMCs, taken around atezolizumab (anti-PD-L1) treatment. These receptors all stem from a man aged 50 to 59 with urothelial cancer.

The chain's CDR3 is CASSLGQGGRNTEAFF. The CDR3 bases are TGCGCCAGCAGCTTGGGACAGGGAGGCAGGAACACTGAAGCTTTCTTT. J is TRBJ1-1 and V is TRBV5-1; 7 positions match TRBD1. J gave up 1 base and V 0 bases, and 6 bases lay outside the gene matches. Looked up from germline, CDR1 is SGHRS and CDR2 is YFSETQ. The CDR3 spans 16 residues.

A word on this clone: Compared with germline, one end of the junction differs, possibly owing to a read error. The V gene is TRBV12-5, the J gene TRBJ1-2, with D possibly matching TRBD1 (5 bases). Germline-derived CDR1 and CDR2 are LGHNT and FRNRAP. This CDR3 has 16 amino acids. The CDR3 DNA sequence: TGTGCTAGCGCCCTGAGCTATAATCCAGGGAACGGTGGCCACACCTTC. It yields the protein CASALSYNPGNGGHTF.

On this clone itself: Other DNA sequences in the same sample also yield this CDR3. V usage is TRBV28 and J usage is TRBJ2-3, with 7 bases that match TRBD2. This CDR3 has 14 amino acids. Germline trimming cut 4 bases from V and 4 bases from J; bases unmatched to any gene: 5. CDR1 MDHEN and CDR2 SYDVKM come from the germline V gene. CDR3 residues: CASSSGGSADTQYF. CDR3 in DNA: TGTGCCAGCAGTTCTGGCGGGAGCGCAGATACGCAGTATTTT.

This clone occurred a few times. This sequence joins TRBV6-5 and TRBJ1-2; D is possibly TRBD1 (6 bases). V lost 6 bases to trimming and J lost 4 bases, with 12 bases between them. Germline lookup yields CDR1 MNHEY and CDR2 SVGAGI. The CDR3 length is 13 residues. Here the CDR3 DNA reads TGTGCCAGCAGGGTACAGGGATCCTATGGCTACACCTTC. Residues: CASRVQGSYGYTF.

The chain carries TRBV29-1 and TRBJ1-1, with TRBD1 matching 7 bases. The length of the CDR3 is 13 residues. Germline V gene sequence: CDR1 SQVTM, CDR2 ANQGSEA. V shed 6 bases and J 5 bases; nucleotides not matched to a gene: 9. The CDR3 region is CSVATQGMTEAFF. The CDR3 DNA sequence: TGCAGCGTCGCGACACAGGGGATGACTGAAGCTTTCTTT.

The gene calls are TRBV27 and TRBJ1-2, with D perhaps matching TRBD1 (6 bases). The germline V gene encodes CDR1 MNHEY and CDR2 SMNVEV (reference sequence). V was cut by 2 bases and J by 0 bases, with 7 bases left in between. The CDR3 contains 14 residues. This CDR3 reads CASSLNRANYGYTF. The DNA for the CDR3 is TGTGCCAGCAGTTTAAACAGGGCTAACTATGGCTACACCTTC.

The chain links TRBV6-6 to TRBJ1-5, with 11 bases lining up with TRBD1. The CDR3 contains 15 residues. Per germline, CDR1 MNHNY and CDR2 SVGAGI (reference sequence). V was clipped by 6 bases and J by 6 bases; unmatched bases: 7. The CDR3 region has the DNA TGTGCCAGCAGATCCGGACAGGGGGCGCTTCAGCCCCAGCATTTT. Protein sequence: CASRSGQGALQPQHF.

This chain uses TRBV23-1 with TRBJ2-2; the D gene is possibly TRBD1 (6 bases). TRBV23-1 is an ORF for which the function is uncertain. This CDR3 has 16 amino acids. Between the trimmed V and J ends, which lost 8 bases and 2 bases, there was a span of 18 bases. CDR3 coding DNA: TGCGCCAGCCGCCGGACAGATCGAGTCAACACCGGGGAGCTGTTTTTT. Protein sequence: CASRRTDRVNTGELFF.

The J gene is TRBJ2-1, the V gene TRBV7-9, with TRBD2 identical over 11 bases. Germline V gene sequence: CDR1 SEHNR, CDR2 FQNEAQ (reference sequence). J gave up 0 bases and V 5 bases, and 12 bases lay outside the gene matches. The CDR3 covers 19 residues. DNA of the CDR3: TGTGCCAGCAGCCGGTGGACCGGGACTAGCGGACACTCCTACAATGAGCAGTTCTTC. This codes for CASSRWTGTSGHSYNEQFF.

The DNA for the CDR3 is TGTGCCAGTAGTATTTGGACAGACACTGAAGCTTTCTTT. Its protein product is CASSIWTDTEAFF. The chain recombines TRBV19 with TRBJ1-1; a possible D gene is TRBD1 (6 bases). The length of the CDR3 is 13 residues. In germline, CDR1 is LNHDA, CDR2 SQIVND (reference sequence). V was cut by 3 bases and J by 3 bases, with 8 bases left in between. The full variable domain, rest sourced from reference TRBV19 and TRBJ1-1, is DGGITQSPKYLFRKEGQNVTLSCEQNLNHDAMYWYRQDPGQGLRLIYYSQIVNDFQKGDIAEGYSVSREKKESFPLTVTSAQKNPTAFYLCASSIWTDTEAFFGQGTRLTVV.

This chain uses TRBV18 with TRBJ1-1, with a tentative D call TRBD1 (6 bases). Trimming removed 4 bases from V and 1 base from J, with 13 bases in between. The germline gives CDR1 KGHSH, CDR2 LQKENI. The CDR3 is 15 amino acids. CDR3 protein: CASSQRTVANTEAFF. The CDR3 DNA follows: TGTGCCAGCTCACAAAGGACAGTAGCGAACACTGAAGCTTTCTTT. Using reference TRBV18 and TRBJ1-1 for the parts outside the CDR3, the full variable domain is NAGVMQNPRHLVRRRGQEARLRCSPMKGHSHVYWYRQLPEEGLKFMVYLQKENIIDESGMPKERFSAEFPKEGPSILRIQQVVRGDSAAYFCASSQRTVANTEAFFGQGTRLTVV.

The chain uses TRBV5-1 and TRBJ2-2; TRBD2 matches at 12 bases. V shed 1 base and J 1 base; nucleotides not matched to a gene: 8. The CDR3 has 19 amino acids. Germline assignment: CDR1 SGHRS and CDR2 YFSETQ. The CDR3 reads CASSLLPLAGGLNTGELFF. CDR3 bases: TGCGCCAGCAGCTTGCTCCCACTAGCGGGAGGTTTGAACACCGGGGAGCTGTTTTTT.

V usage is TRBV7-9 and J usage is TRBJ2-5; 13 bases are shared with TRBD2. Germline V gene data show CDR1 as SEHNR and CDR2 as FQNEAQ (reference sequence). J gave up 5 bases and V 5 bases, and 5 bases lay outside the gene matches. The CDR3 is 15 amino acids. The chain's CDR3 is CASSHGTSGTETQYF. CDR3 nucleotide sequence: TGTGCCAGCAGCCACGGGACTAGCGGGACTGAGACCCAGTACTTC.

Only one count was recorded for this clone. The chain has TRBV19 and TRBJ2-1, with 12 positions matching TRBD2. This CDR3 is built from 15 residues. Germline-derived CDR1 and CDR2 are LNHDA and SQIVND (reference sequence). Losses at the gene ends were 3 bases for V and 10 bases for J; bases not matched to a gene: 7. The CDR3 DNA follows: TGTGCCAGTAGTATTAATCTAGCGGGAGGGGGAGAGCAGTTCTTC. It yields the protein CASSINLAGGGEQFF.

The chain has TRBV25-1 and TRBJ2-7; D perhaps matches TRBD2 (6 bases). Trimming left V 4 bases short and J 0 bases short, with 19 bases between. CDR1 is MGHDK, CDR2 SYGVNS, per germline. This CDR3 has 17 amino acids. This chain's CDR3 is CASSGMGGDGSSYEQYF. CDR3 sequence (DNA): TGTGCCAGCAGTGGGATGGGCGGGGATGGGAGCTCCTACGAGCAGTACTTC.

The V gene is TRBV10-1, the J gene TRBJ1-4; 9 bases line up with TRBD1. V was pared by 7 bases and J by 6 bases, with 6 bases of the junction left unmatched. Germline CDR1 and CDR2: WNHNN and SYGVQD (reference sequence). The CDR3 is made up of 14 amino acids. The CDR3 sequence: CASKSGQGDEKLFF. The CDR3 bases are TGCGCCAGCAAGTCGGGACAGGGCGATGAAAAACTGTTTTTT.

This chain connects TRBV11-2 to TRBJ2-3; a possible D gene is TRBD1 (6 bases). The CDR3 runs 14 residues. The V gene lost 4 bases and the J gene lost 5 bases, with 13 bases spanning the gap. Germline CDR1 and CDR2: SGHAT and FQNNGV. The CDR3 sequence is CASSWEGGIDTQYF. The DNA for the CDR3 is TGTGCCAGCAGCTGGGAAGGGGGAATAGATACGCAGTATTTT. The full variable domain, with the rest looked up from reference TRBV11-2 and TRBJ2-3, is EAGVAQSPRYKIIEKRQSVAFWCNPISGHATLYWYQQILGQGPKLLIQFQNNGVVDDSQLPKDRFSAERLKGVDSTLKIQPAKLEDSAVYLCASSWEGGIDTQYFGPGTRLTVL.

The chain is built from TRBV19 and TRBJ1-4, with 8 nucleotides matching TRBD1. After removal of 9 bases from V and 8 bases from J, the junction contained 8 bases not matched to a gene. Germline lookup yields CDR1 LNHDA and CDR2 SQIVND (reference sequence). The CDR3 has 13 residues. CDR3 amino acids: CASSQGAREKLFF. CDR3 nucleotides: TGTGCCAGCTCCCAGGGGGCGCGCGAAAAACTGTTTTTT.